This entry lists 11 T cell receptor beta chains sequenced from one sample in a study of blood T cells in healthy people across ages. Primed by a sample-barcoded 5' primer and a J-beta primer mix, a second PCR proceeded for 7 to 11 cycles. In TCRdb, the 5' RACE reads were re-called with MiXCR into one record per CDR3 protein. The repertoire consists of 2 million or so distinct CDR3 sequences, with roughly 49% occurring once and the leading ten covering 2.1%. Sequenced input: blood. These receptors were taken from a middle-aged woman in good health.

The chain is built from TRBV18 and TRBJ1-1; no reliable D call. In germline, CDR1 is KGHSH, CDR2 LQKENI. V was trimmed by 3 bases and J by 0 bases, leaving 20 bases between them. CDR3 length equals 18 residues. CDR3 region: CASSPLSTGQAMNTEAFF. The DNA of the CDR3 is TGTGCCAGCTCACCCCTCTCGACCGGGCAGGCCATGAACACTGAAGCTTTCTTT.

V and J are TRBV4-3 and TRBJ2-5, with D unclear. Germline lookup yields CDR1 LGHNA and CDR2 YSLEER. The CDR3 consists of 18 residues. V was trimmed by 0 bases and J by 7 bases, leaving 24 bases between them. The CDR3 here is CASSQDVPLGWTKTTQYF. Written as DNA, the CDR3 is TGCGCCAGCAGCCAAGATGTCCCCCTTGGCTGGACCAAGACGACCCAGTACTTC.

This clonotype was picked up many times. This rearrangement joins TRBV7-2 to TRBJ2-3; D remains ambiguous. Trimming took 6 bases from V and 0 from J, leaving 7 bases between them. This CDR3 region has 13 residues. In germline, CDR1 is SGHTA, CDR2 FQGNSA. The CDR3 nucleotides are TGTGCCAGCAGATCGTCTAGCACAGATACGCAGTATTTT. It encodes CASRSSSTDTQYF.

As regards this clonotype: One end of the junction is discordant with germline, which a read error may explain. This chain connects TRBV5-1 to TRBJ1-1; TRBD1 matches 7 bases. CDR3 length: 14 residues. CDR1 and CDR2 from the germline V gene are SGHRS and YFSETQ. CDR3 protein: CASSGAGGNTEAFF. For the CDR3, the DNA is TGTGCCAGCAGTGGGGCAGGGGGAAACACTGAAGCTTTCTTT.

V gene TRBV6-2 or TRBV6-3 combines with J gene TRBJ2-6; D is ambiguous. The germline V gene has CDR1 MNHEY and CDR2 SVGEGT. This CDR3 spans 18 amino acids. The V and J ends lost 2 bases and 0 bases respectively, with 14 bases between them. The CDR3 spells CASSYLLAGTSGANVLTF. As DNA, the CDR3 is TGTGCCAGCAGTTACCTTTTGGCAGGCACCTCTGGGGCCAACGTCCTGACTTTC.

This chain links TRBV20-1 with TRBJ1-2; unclear D gene. Between the trimmed V and J ends, which lost 3 bases and 2 bases, there was a span of 10 bases. Germline loops: CDR1 DFQATT, CDR2 SNEGSKA (reference sequence). This CDR3 contains 13 residues. The DNA of the CDR3 is TGCAGTGCTAGCGTGTCCTCCAACTATGGCTACACCTTC. Its translation is CSASVSSNYGYTF.

The J gene is TRBJ1-2, the V gene TRBV2, with 7 bases aligning to TRBD1. The CDR3 loop spans 16 amino acids. Germline V lookup: CDR1 SNHLY, CDR2 FYNNEI. Trimming removed 3 bases from V and 5 bases from J; junction bases left unmatched: 12. In DNA form, the CDR3 reads TGTGCCAGCAGTGAGCCAGGGGGGCCATCGCTATATGGCTACACCTTC. This gives the protein CASSEPGGPSLYGYTF.

This sequence joins TRBV20-1 and TRBJ2-7; D gene unclear. V gave up 6 bases and J gave up 6 bases, with 12 bases separating them. Germline loops: CDR1 DFQATT, CDR2 SNEGSKA (reference sequence). This CDR3 has 11 amino acids. The CDR3 region has the DNA TGCAGTGCCGCCTACAACACCGAGCAGTACTTC. It yields the protein CSAAYNTEQYF.

This clonotype appeared a few times. V gene TRBV9 combines with J gene TRBJ2-1; 8 bases fit TRBD2. The germline gives CDR1 SGDLS, CDR2 YYNGEE. The CDR3 is 16 residues long. The V segment lost 4 bases and the J segment 8 bases; nucleotides outside the gene matches: 14. CDR3 nucleotides: TGTGCCAGCAGCCCAATACCCGGGGGGGCCGGGGATGAGCAGTTCTTC. This translates into CASSPIPGGAGDEQFF. The whole variable domain, remainder taken from reference TRBV9 and TRBJ2-1, is DSGVTQTPKHLITATGQRVTLRCSPRSGDLSVYWYQQSLDQGLQFLIQYYNGEERAKGNILERFSAQQFPDLHSELNLSSLELGDSALYFCASSPIPGGAGDEQFFGPGTRLTVL.

The gene calls are TRBV6-2 or TRBV6-3 and TRBJ2-3, with TRBD2 as a possible D gene (6 bases). This CDR3 spans 13 amino acids. In germline, CDR1 is MNHEY, CDR2 SVGEGT. Trimming cost V 8 bases and J 1 base, with 10 bases left between them. CDR3 sequence: CASLRDGTDTQYF. CDR3 bases: TGTGCCAGCCTGCGGGACGGCACAGATACGCAGTATTTT.

The J gene is TRBJ2-3, the V gene TRBV28, with D possibly TRBD2 on 7 matching bases. With 4 bases removed from V and 5 bases from J, the gap between germline ends came to 16 bases. Germline CDR1 reads MDHEN; CDR2 reads SYDVKM. The CDR3 covers 15 residues. CDR3 in DNA: TGTGCCAGCAGTTCGCCGAGGGGGGGTAGAGATACGCAGTATTTT. This codes for CASSSPRGGRDTQYF.